The table lists the clone carrying this T cell receptor beta chain with many counts. The sample is drawn from a study of early T cells in non-severe SARS-CoV-2 infection. At the level of the study: Alpha and beta chains were unpaired, from unsorted whole-blood bulk RNA.

Germline values: CDR1 SNHLY, CDR2 FYNNEI. V trimming: 7 bases; J trimming: 6 bases; junction bases outside the gene matches: 4. The CDR3 loop spans 15 amino acids. As part of library construction, unique molecular identifiers were attached to individual cDNA molecules. From the 5' RACE reads, TCRdb called clonotypes with MiXCR, one entry per CDR3 protein. In the table there are 35,000 to 50,000 distinct CDR3 sequences, roughly 7.1% of which are singletons. V usage is TRBV2 and J usage is TRBJ2-1, with 15 bases aligning to TRBD2. The sequenced sample was whole blood. The clonotype was recovered from an adult who was a healthcare worker with PCR-confirmed SARS-CoV-2 infection or an uninfected control (not recorded which). The CDR3 DNA reads as TGTGCCAGCAAGGGACTAGCGGGGGGCACCAATGAGCAGTTCTTC. As protein: CASKGLAGGTNEQFF.